The source of this TCR beta chain is a study of blood T cell repertoires in COVID-19. Across the study: Collection of acute and convalescent COVID-19 samples took place in the United States, Italy and Spain. PBMCs, B-cell-depleted T cells, or T cells provided the cDNA or gDNA that made up the material.

Per the authors' pipeline: Researchers report that nucleated cell counts were estimated from reference gene primer amplification. Some clones are missing from TCRdb's copy, which holds only in-frame ones; the method was immunoSEQ multiplex PCR. Clone size and V and J calls were adopted from that table, with D and trimming inferred from the DNA. The sample consists of 350,000 to 450,000 clones, roughly 85% of them appearing once. CDR1 and CDR2 (germline): LNHDA, SQIVND (reference sequence). CDR3 length: 15 amino acids. The V end lost 1 base, the J end lost 4 bases, and 10 bases lay between the germline ends.

The chain joins TRBV19 to TRBJ1-4; D not resolved. Sample: peripheral blood. The receptor was isolated from a woman younger than 30 with acute or convalescent COVID-19. As DNA, the CDR3 is TGTGCCAGTAGTATAGTCGGCGGATATAATGAAAAACTGTTTTTT. This codes for CASSIVGGYNEKLFF.